The subject of this entry is one T cell receptor beta chain. Antigen: not known. These data belong to a study of cytomegalovirus exposure and HLA in healthy donors. General study points: Productive rates of about 90% or about 30% were seen for most TCR beta V segments in an earlier analysis. A later analysis linked 15,000 to 20,000 TCR beta sequences to HLA alleles at 0.05 false discovery rate.

PCR was performed using 60 Vbeta and 13 Jbeta primers. The method was immunoSEQ multiplex PCR; TCRdb's version includes in-frame clones alone and lacks a portion of them. The sample lists about 160,000 clones, 75% to 85% seen once, with about 10% in the top ten. Trimming removed 2 bases from V and 7 bases from J; junction bases left unmatched: 7. Germline V gene data show CDR1 as SGHTS and CDR2 as YDEGEE. This CDR3 has 16 residues. Sequences were obtained from PBMCs. The origin of this receptor is a man aged 50-60 years in good health and CMV-seropositive. This chain joins TRBV5-8 and TRBJ2-1, with 12 nucleotides matching TRBD2. CDR3 protein: CASSFVRTSGINEQFF. CDR3 sequence (DNA): TGTGCCAGCAGCTTCGTCCGGACTAGCGGGATAAATGAGCAGTTCTTC.